These 13 T cell receptor beta chains were sequenced from one sample in a study of regulatory T cells in long-lasting Graves disease. Arm-PCR of CDR3 regions and iRepertoire HTBI primers were the basis on which TCR beta libraries were built. From the multiplex PCR reads, TCRdb called clonotypes with MiXCR, one entry per CDR3 protein. The table has about 300,000 distinct CDR3 sequences, over 15% seen once. Time point noted: newly diagnosed GD, antithyroid drugs for less than 3 months. There was RNA extracted from PBMCs, and the TCR library was made from it. The specimen was peripheral blood mononuclear cells (PBMCs), collected at new diagnosis, from a patient treated with antithyroid drugs. The receptor source for this set is a female donor with Graves disease.

There are a few counts of this clonotype. The gene calls are TRBV5-1 and TRBJ2-1; no definite D call. CDR1 SGHRS and CDR2 YFSETQ come from the germline V gene. CDR3 size: 13 residues. Trimming took off 0 bases at V and 10 bases at J, with 11 bases between the two ends. The CDR3 reads CASSLVGDGEQFF. The CDR3 region has the DNA TGCGCCAGCAGCTTGGTTGGGGATGGGGAGCAGTTCTTC.

This clonotype was recorded at least ten times. The chain couples TRBV6-1 to TRBJ1-2, with TRBD1 identical over 8 bases. CDR1 is MNHNS, CDR2 SASEGT, per germline. V lost 5 bases, J lost 8 bases, and 10 bases stayed unmatched. This CDR3 is built from 14 residues. The CDR3 reads CASSPQTGEFGYTF. The CDR3 nucleotides are TGTGCCAGCAGTCCTCAGACAGGGGAGTTCGGCTACACCTTC.

This clonotype was picked up many times. V gene TRBV28 combines with J gene TRBJ2-4; D possibly corresponds to TRBD1 (5 bases). This CDR3 region has 14 residues. V lost 6 bases and J 1 base, leaving 10 bases between the germline ends. Per germline, CDR1 MDHEN and CDR2 SYDVKM. CDR3 in amino acids: CASSRPGAKNIQYF. The CDR3 bases are TGTGCCAGCAGCCGCCCAGGGGCCAAAAACATTCAGTACTTC.

V and J are TRBV12-3 or TRBV12-4 and TRBJ2-5; D possibly corresponds to TRBD2 (7 bases). The CDR3 has 17 residues. V was clipped by 1 base and J by 1 base, with 16 bases between them. The CDR3 nucleotides read TGTGCCAGCAGTTTAGTTTCCGTGGGGGGGCCCCAAGAGACCCAGTACTTC. It yields the protein CASSLVSVGGPQETQYF.

This clonotype was detected many times. This rearrangement joins TRBV20-1 to TRBJ1-2, with a weak D call TRBD1 (6 bases). The V gene's germline CDR1 is DFQATT and CDR2 SNEGSKA (reference sequence). Trimming removed 2 bases from V and 4 bases from J, with 20 bases in between. The CDR3 is made up of 16 amino acids. The CDR3 sequence: CSARMGAGIRVYGYTF. Written as DNA, the CDR3 is TGCAGTGCTAGAATGGGGGCGGGCATTAGGGTCTATGGCTACACCTTC.

This clonotype appeared many times. V is TRBV12-3 or TRBV12-4 and J is TRBJ2-5; tentative D call: TRBD2 (5 bases). Trimming stripped 7 bases from V and 2 bases from J, with 11 bases between. This CDR3 has 13 residues. In nucleotides, the CDR3 is TGTGCCAGCAAGAGGGCTTCTCAAGAGACCCAGTACTTC. This translates into CASKRASQETQYF.

This clonotype was detected ten times or more. This rearrangement joins TRBV7-9 to TRBJ1-1, with D unresolved. The CDR3 spans 15 residues. Trimming cost V 7 bases and J 4 bases, with 19 bases left between them. CDR1 and CDR2 (germline): SEHNR, FQNEAQ (reference sequence). The CDR3 DNA follows: TGTGCCAGCAACCCTAGCCAGGAGGTTAGCACTGAAGCTTTCTTT. This gives the protein CASNPSQEVSTEAFF.

The sample holds many counts of this clonotype. V gene TRBV2 combines with J gene TRBJ1-1; TRBD1 is a possible D gene (6 bases). The germline CDR1 and CDR2 sequences are SNHLY and FYNNEI. CDR3 length: 15 amino acids. Trimming cost V 10 bases and J 4 bases, with 22 bases left between them. CDR3 sequence reads: CATPRPIQGTTEAFF. CDR3 DNA sequence: TGTGCCACTCCCAGACCGATACAGGGAACCACTGAAGCTTTCTTT.

Comment on this clonotype: A read error may explain this, as a much larger clone is one base away. The chain joins TRBV6-5 to TRBJ2-3, with D perhaps being TRBD1 or TRBD2 (7 bases each). The V gene's germline CDR1 is MNHEY and CDR2 SVGAGI. The CDR3 is 18 residues long. CDR3 in DNA: TGTGTCAGCAGTTACGCCAACCCCAGGGGGGGAAGCGCCTATACGCAGTATTTT. It codes for CVSSYANPRGGSAYTQYF.

This clonotype occurred a few times. J is TRBJ2-1 and V is TRBV6-1; D gene uncertain. The V end was cut by 6 bases, the J end by 10 bases, with 10 bases between. CDR1 is MNHNS, CDR2 SASEGT, per germline. The CDR3 is 11 amino acids. CDR3 coding DNA: TGTGCCAGCAGCCGCACAAGCGAGCAGTTCTTC. Protein: CASSRTSEQFF.

The V gene is TRBV6-1, the J gene TRBJ2-2; weak D call: TRBD1 (6 bases). In germline, CDR1 is MNHNS, CDR2 SASEGT. V was shortened by 4 bases and J by 1 base, with 10 bases between the two germline ends. The CDR3 sequence is 15 residues long. In DNA form, the CDR3 reads TGTGCCAGCAGTGTGGACAGACTGAACACCGGGGAGCTGTTTTTT. Translated: CASSVDRLNTGELFF.

This sequence joins TRBV28 and TRBJ2-7; 7 bases align to TRBD1. Trimming at V came to 6 bases and at J to 5 bases, leaving 4 bases not matched to a gene. Germline V CDR1 and CDR2: MDHEN, SYDVKM. CDR3 length: 12 amino acids. CDR3 in amino acids: CASRQGRDEQYF. In DNA, the CDR3 is TGTGCCAGCAGACAGGGGCGCGACGAGCAGTACTTC.

In this sample, this clonotype turned up a few times. The V gene is TRBV6-1, the J gene TRBJ2-3; D unclear. CDR3 length: 13 residues. Trimming removed 10 bases at V and 4 bases at J, with 15 bases between. Germline assignment: CDR1 MNHNS and CDR2 SASEGT. The CDR3 sequence is CAIRDKYADTQYF. CDR3 sequence (DNA): TGTGCCATCCGAGACAAGTATGCAGATACGCAGTATTTT.